This T cell receptor beta chain came from a study of shared clonotypes between healthy human individuals. Study-wide results and caveats: The researchers took only blood, and tissue repertoires probably look different. The study drew on few donors, limiting represented genetic and exposure-history diversity.

This CDR3 contains 13 residues. Germline-derived CDR1 and CDR2 are MNHEY and SVGAGI. Trimming cost V 6 bases and J 12 bases, with 17 bases left between them. Cells designated naive CD8 were CD45RO-negative and were positively selected for CCR7, with terminally differentiated effector memory CD45RA+ cells excluded. At the deep level, the assay was run. The assay was immunoSEQ multiplex PCR, and TCRdb's table has in-frame clones only and misses some. The sample has around 2.1 million clones; approximately 94% are singletons. This clone was seen a single time. Its antigen is unknown. Sequenced: naive CD8+ T cells from PBMCs. The clonotype originates from a man in his late teens or twenties in good health. Some clones in this sample may be carry-over from other donors' samples. The genes are TRBV6-5 and TRBJ1-4, with D possibly TRBD1 on 5 matching bases. Here the CDR3 DNA reads TGTGCCAGCAGCCTCCTTACAGGAGCGGAACTGTTTTTT. Its translation is CASSLLTGAELFF.